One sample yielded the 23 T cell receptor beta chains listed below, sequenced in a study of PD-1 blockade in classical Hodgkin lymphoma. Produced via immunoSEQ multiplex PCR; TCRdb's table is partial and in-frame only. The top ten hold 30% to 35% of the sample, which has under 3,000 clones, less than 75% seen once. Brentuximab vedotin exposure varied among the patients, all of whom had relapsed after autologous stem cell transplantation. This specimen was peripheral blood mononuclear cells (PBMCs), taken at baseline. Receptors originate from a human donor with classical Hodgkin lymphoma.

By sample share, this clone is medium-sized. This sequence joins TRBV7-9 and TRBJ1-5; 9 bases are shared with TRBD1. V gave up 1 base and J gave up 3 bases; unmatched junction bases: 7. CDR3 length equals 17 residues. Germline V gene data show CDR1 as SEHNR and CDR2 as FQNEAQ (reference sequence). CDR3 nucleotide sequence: TGTGCCAGCAGCTTAGGCGGGACAGGGCGATACAATCAGCCCCAGCATTTT. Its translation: CASSLGGTGRYNQPQHF.

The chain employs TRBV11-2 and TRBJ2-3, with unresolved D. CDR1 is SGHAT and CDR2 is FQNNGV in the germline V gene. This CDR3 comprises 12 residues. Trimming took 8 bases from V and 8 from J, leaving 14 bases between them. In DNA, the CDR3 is TGTGCCAGCGACTCGAACGGCGGTACGCAGTATTTT. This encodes CASDSNGGTQYF.

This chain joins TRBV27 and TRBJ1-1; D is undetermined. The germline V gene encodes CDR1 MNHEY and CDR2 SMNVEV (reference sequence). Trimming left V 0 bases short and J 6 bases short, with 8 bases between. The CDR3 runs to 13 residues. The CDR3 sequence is CASSLSGIPEAFF. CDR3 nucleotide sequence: TGTGCCAGCAGTTTATCGGGTATCCCTGAAGCTTTCTTT.

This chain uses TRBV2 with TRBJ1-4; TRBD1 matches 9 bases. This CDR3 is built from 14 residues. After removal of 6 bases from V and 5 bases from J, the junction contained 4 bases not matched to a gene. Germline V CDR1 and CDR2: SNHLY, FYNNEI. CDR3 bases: TGTGCCAGCAGCCGGGACAGGGAGAATGAAAAACTGTTTTTT. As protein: CASSRDRENEKLFF.

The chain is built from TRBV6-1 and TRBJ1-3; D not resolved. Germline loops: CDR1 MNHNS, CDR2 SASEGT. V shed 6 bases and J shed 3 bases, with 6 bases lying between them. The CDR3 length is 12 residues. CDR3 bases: TGTGCCAGCAGCCCTCTTGGAAACACCATATATTTT. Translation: CASSPLGNTIYF.

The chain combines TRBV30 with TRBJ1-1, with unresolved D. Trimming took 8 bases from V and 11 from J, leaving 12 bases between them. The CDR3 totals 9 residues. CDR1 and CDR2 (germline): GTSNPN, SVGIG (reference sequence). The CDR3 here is CAGQGGAFF. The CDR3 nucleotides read TGTGCCGGCCAAGGTGGTGCTTTCTTT.

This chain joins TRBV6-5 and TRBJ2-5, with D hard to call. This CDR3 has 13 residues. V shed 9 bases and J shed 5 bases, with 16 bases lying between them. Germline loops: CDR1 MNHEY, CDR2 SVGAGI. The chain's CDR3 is CARQTENGETQYF. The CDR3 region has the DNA TGTGCCAGACAGACGGAGAATGGGGAGACCCAGTACTTC.

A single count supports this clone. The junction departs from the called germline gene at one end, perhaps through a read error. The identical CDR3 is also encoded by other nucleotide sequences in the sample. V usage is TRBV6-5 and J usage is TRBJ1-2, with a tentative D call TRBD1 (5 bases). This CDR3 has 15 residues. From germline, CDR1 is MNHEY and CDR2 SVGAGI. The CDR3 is CASSRLGRGFVGYTF. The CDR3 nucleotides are TGCGCCAGCAGCCGACTCGGTAGGGGTTTTGTTGGCTACACCTTC.

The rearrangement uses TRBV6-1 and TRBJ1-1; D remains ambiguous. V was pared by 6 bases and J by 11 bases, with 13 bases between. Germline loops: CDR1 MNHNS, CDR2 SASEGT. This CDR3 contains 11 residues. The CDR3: CASSGRSRAFF. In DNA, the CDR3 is TGTGCCAGCAGCGGACGGTCAAGGGCTTTCTTT.

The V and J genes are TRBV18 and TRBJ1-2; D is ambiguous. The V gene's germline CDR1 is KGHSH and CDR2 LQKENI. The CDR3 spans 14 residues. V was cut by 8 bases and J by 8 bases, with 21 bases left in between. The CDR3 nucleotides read TGTGCCAGCCGTCGGGCGGGCGACCCGGGCGGCTACACCTTC. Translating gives CASRRAGDPGGYTF. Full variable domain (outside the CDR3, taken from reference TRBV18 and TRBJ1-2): NAGVMQNPRHLVRRRGQEARLRCSPMKGHSHVYWYRQLPEEGLKFMVYLQKENIIDESGMPKERFSAEFPKEGPSILRIQQVVRGDSAAYFCASRRAGDPGGYTFGSGTRLTVV.

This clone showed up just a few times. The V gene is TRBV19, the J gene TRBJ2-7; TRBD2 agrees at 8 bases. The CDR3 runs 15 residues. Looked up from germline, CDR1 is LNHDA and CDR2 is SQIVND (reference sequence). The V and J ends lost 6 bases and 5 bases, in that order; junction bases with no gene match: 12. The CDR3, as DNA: TGTGCCAGTAGCAAAACTAGCGGTTCCTACGACGAGCAGTACTTC. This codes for CASSKTSGSYDEQYF. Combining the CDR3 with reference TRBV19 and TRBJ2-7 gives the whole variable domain DGGITQSPKYLFRKEGQNVTLSCEQNLNHDAMYWYRQDPGQGLRLIYYSQIVNDFQKGDIAEGYSVSREKKESFPLTVTSAQKNPTAFYLCASSKTSGSYDEQYFGPGTRLTVT.

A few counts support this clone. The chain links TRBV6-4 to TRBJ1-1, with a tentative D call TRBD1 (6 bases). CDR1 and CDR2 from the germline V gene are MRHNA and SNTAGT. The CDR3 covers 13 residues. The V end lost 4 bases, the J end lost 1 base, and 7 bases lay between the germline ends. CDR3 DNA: TGTGCCAGCAGTGCAGGGGCGAACACTGAAGCTTTCTTT. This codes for CASSAGANTEAFF.

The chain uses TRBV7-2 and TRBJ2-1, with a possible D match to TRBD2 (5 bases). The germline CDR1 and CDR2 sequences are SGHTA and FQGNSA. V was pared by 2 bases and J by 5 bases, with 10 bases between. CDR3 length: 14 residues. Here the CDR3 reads CASSLRGFDNEQFF. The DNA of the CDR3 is TGTGCCAGCAGCTTACGGGGTTTCGACAATGAGCAGTTCTTC.

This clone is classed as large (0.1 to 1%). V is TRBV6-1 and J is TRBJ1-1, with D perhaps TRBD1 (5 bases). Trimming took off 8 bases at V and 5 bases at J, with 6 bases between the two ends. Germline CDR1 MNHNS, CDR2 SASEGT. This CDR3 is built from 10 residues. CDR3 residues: CASRTTEAFF. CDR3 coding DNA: TGTGCCAGCCGGACAACTGAAGCTTTCTTT.

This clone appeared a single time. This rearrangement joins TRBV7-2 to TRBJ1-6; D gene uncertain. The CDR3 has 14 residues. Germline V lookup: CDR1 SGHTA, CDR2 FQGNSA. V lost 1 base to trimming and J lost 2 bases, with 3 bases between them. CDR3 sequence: CASSLGPYNSPLHF. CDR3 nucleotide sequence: TGTGCCAGCAGCTTAGGACCCTATAATTCACCCCTCCACTTT.

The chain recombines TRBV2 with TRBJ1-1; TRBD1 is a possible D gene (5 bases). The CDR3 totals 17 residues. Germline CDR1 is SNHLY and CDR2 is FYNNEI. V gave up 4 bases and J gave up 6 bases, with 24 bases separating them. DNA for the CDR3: TGTGCCAGCAGTGGGGATCAGGGTGTTTATCCGGGCGCTGAAGCTTTCTTT. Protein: CASSGDQGVYPGAEAFF. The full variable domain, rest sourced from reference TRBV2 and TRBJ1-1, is EPEVTQTPSHQVTQMGQEVILRCVPISNHLYFYWYRQILGQKVEFLVSFYNNEISEKSEIFDDQFSVERPDGSNFTLKIRSTKLEDSAMYFCASSGDQGVYPGAEAFFGQGTRLTVV.

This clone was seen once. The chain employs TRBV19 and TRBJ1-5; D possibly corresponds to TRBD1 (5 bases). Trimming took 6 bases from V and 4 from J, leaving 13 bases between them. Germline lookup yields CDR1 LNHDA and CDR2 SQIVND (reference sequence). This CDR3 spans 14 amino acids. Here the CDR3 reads CASSPAGPNQPQHF. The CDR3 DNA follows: TGTGCCAGTAGCCCCGCAGGGCCGAATCAGCCCCAGCATTTT. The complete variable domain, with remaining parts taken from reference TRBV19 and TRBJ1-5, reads DGGITQSPKYLFRKEGQNVTLSCEQNLNHDAMYWYRQDPGQGLRLIYYSQIVNDFQKGDIAEGYSVSREKKESFPLTVTSAQKNPTAFYLCASSPAGPNQPQHFGDGTRLSIL.

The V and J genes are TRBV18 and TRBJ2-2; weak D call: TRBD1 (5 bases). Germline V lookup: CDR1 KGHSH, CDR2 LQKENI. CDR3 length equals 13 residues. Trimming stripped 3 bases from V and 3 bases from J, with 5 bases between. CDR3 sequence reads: CASSPRDTGELFF. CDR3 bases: TGTGCCAGCTCACCCAGGGACACCGGGGAGCTGTTTTTT.

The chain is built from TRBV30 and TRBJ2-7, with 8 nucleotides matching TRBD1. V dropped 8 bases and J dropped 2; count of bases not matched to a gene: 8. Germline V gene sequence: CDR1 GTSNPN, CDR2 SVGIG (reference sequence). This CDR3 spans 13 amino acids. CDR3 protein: CAQTGTGPYEQYF. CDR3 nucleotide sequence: TGTGCCCAAACCGGGACAGGCCCCTACGAGCAGTACTTC.

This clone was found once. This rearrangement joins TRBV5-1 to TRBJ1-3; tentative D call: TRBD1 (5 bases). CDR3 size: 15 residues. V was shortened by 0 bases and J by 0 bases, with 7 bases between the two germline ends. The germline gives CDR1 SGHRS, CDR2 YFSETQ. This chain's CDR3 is CASSLAGDSGNTIYF. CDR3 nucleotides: TGCGCCAGCAGCTTGGCGGGGGACTCTGGAAACACCATATATTTT.

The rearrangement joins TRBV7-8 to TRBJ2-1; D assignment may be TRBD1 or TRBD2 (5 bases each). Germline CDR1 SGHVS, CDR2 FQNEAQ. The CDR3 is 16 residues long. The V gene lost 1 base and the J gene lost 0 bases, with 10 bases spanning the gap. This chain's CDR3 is CASSLGLGVSYNEQFF. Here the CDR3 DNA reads TGTGCCAGCAGCTTAGGTTTGGGGGTCTCCTACAATGAGCAGTTCTTC.

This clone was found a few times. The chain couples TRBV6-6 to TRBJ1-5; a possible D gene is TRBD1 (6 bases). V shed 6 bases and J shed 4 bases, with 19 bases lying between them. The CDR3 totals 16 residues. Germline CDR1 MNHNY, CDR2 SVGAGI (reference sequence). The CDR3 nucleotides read TGTGCCAGCAGCCGACGAGGGGAACAGGGAAATCAGCCCCAGCATTTT. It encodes CASSRRGEQGNQPQHF.

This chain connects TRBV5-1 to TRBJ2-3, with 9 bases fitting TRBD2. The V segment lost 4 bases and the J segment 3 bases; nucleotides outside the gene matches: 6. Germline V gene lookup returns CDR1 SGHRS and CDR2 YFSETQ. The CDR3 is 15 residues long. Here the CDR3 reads CASSPHSGGTDTQYF. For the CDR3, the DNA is TGCGCCAGCAGCCCCCATAGCGGGGGAACAGATACGCAGTATTTT.